This is a list of T cell receptor beta chains from one sample in a study of blood T cell repertoires in COVID-19. Assay used: immunoSEQ multiplex PCR; TCRdb lists only in-frame clones, some missing. This sample has more than 85,000 clones, with about 86% found just once. The sequenced sample consisted of peripheral blood. The source of these receptors is an elderly man with acute or convalescent COVID-19. Each CDR3 is given with its conserved first and last residue. The D gene is left open where the match is weak. A clone size is listed for some rows: how often the clone was seen (once, few, many), or a class if it is expanded.

j_call	v_call	clone_size	d_call	cdr3_length	cdr3_aa	cdr3_nt
TRBJ1-2	TRBV9	NA	NA	13	CASSVAGEGGYTF	TGTGCCAGCAGCGTTGCAGGGGAAGGTGGCTACACCTTC
TRBJ1-3	TRBV7-9	NA	NA	15	CASSLASGDGNTIYF	TGTGCCAGCAGCTTAGCGTCAGGGGATGGAAACACCATATATTTT
TRBJ2-4	TRBV5-1	few	NA	14	CASSFVGKGNIQYF	TGCGCCAGCAGCTTCGTCGGGAAGGGAAACATTCAGTACTTC
TRBJ1-4	TRBV4-2	NA	NA	12	CASSQQDSRLFF	TGTGCCAGCAGCCAACAGGACTCGAGACTGTTTTTT
TRBJ2-7	TRBV6-5	few	TRBD1	16	CASSYSAGQGSYEQYF	TGTGCCAGCAGTTACTCCGCGGGACAGGGGTCCTACGAGCAGTACTTC
TRBJ2-7	TRBV30	NA	TRBD2	14	CAWWRTSGPYEQYF	TGTGCCTGGTGGAGGACTAGCGGTCCCTACGAGCAGTACTTC
TRBJ2-3	TRBV29-1	NA	NA	15	CSVGRTGRGADTQYF	TGCAGCGTTGGACGGACAGGGAGGGGTGCAGATACGCAGTATTTT
TRBJ2-1	TRBV29-1	NA	TRBD2	17	CSVYGTSGREAYNEQFF	TGCAGCGTTTATGGGACTAGCGGGAGGGAAGCTTACAATGAGCAGTTCTTC
TRBJ2-1	TRBV6-6	NA	TRBD2	15	CASSQTSGESDEQFF	TGTGCCAGCAGTCAGACTAGCGGGGAGTCGGATGAGCAGTTCTTC
TRBJ1-5	TRBV7-2	NA	NA	14	CASSVEGGNQPQHF	TGTGCCAGCAGCGTCGAGGGTGGCAATCAGCCCCAGCATTTT
TRBJ2-7	TRBV6-2/TRBV6-3	few	TRBD1	15	CASSWDRGNTYEQYF	TGTGCCAGCAGTTGGGACAGGGGGAACACCTACGAGCAGTACTTC
TRBJ2-3	TRBV6-6	NA	TRBD1	14	CASRSRQGPDTQYF	TGTGCCAGCAGAAGCCGACAGGGACCAGATACGCAGTATTTT
TRBJ1-2	TRBV27	few	NA	15	CASSSQGNRPYGYTF	TGTGCCAGCAGTTCACAGGGAAATAGGCCCTATGGCTACACCTTC
TRBJ1-6	TRBV30	NA	NA	14	CAWSVRVGNSPLHF	TGTGCCTGGAGTGTACGTGTCGGTAATTCACCCCTCCACTTT
TRBJ1-6	TRBV11-2	NA	NA	14	CASSPQGRGSPLHF	TGTGCCAGCAGCCCGCAGGGACGGGGGTCACCCCTCCACTTT
TRBJ2-7	TRBV6-5	NA	NA	12	CASSSPRGSWYF	TGTGCCAGCAGTTCCCCCCGGGGGAGTTGGTACTTC
TRBJ1-1	TRBV9	few	TRBD1	16	CASSVTGDLGGTEAFF	TGTGCCAGCAGCGTGACAGGGGACCTGGGGGGTACTGAAGCTTTCTTT
TRBJ1-2	TRBV14	NA	TRBD1	16	CASSPNLLTGRRGYTF	TGTGCCAGCAGCCCTAACCTATTGACAGGGCGACGCGGCTACACCTTC
TRBJ1-1	TRBV30	NA	TRBD1	15	CAWRGQGARTTEAFF	TGTGCCTGGAGAGGACAGGGGGCGCGTACGACTGAAGCTTTCTTT
TRBJ1-4	TRBV5-1	once	NA	15	CASSTDSTTNEKLFF	TGCGCCAGCAGCACGGACAGCACAACTAATGAAAAACTGTTTTTT
TRBJ2-7	TRBV21-1	NA	NA	17	CASSPLALAGSSYEQYF	TGTGCCAGCAGCCCCCTCGCCCTAGCGGGATCTTCCTACGAGCAGTACTTC
TRBJ1-3	TRBV5-5	NA	NA	15	CASSGGTWSGNTIYF	TGTGCCAGCAGCGGCGGGACTTGGTCTGGAAACACCATATATTTT
TRBJ1-1	TRBV19	NA	NA	13	CASSIRQSTEAFF	TGTGCCAGTAGTATCAGGCAGAGCACTGAAGCTTTCTTT
TRBJ1-3	TRBV10-3	few	TRBD1	16	CAISARQGAEGNTIYF	TGTGCCATCAGTGCCCGACAGGGGGCAGAAGGAAACACCATATATTTT
TRBJ2-5	TRBV28	NA	TRBD1	15	CASSFVGTGWETQYF	TGTGCCAGCAGTTTTGTCGGGACAGGGTGGGAGACCCAGTACTTC
TRBJ2-4	TRBV5-8	NA	TRBD1	14	CASSPRTGLNIQYF	TGTGCCAGCAGCCCGCGGACAGGGTTGAACATTCAGTACTTC
TRBJ2-2	TRBV11-1	NA	NA	13	CASSFIGRAELFF	TGTGCCAGCAGCTTTATCGGCAGGGCGGAGCTGTTTTTT
TRBJ2-3	TRBV4-3	NA	TRBD1	15	CASSLHGQESDTQYF	TGCGCCAGCAGCCTTCACGGACAGGAGTCAGATACGCAGTATTTT
TRBJ2-7	TRBV28	NA	NA	12	CASSLTGYEQYF	TGTGCCAGCAGTTTAACAGGATACGAGCAGTACTTC
TRBJ1-4	TRBV11-2	NA	NA	14	CASSSRGSNEKLFF	TGTGCCAGCAGCTCCCGGGGTTCTAATGAAAAACTGTTTTTT
TRBJ2-5	TRBV30	once	NA	13	CAWSRAGRETQYF	TGTGCCTGGAGTAGGGCGGGGCGCGAGACCCAGTACTTC
TRBJ2-3	TRBV7-9	NA	TRBD2	17	CASSLFLAGIRTDTQYF	TGTGCCAGCAGCTTATTCCTAGCGGGAATCCGCACAGATACGCAGTATTTT
TRBJ2-5	TRBV2	few	TRBD2	13	CASSVPSGGTQYF	TGTGCCAGCAGTGTTCCCTCGGGAGGGACCCAGTACTTC
TRBJ1-1	TRBV7-3	NA	NA	13	CASSRQSNTEAFF	TGTGCCAGCAGCCGACAGTCAAACACTGAAGCTTTCTTT
TRBJ1-2	TRBV27	NA	NA	13	CASSRGGNYGYTF	TGTGCCAGCAGTCGGGGGGGGAACTATGGCTACACCTTC
TRBJ1-1	TRBV3-1/TRBV3-2	once	NA	13	CASSQVVNTEAFF	TGTGCCAGCAGCCAAGTAGTTAACACTGAAGCTTTCTTT
TRBJ1-1	TRBV18	NA	TRBD1	17	CASSPRQGAESNTEAFF	TGTGCCAGCTCCCCTAGACAGGGGGCTGAATCGAACACTGAAGCTTTCTTT
TRBJ1-2	TRBV5-1	NA	TRBD1	13	CASSIDRGRGYTF	TGCGCCAGCAGCATAGACAGGGGTAGAGGCTACACCTTC
TRBJ2-1	TRBV20-1	NA	TRBD2	18	CSASGRSGRPSSYNEQFF	TGCAGTGCTAGTGGTCGTAGCGGGAGGCCCAGCTCCTACAATGAGCAGTTCTTC
TRBJ1-3	TRBV3-1/TRBV3-2	NA	NA	15	CASSFGLKSGNTIYF	TGTGCCAGCAGCTTCGGACTGAAATCTGGAAACACCATATATTTT
TRBJ2-7	TRBV9	NA	TRBD1	15	CASSVEGQGADEQYF	TGTGCCAGCAGCGTAGAGGGACAGGGGGCGGACGAGCAGTACTTC
TRBJ2-5	TRBV5-1	NA	NA	14	CASSLGAIQETQYF	TGCGCCAGCAGCTTGGGGGCCATTCAAGAGACCCAGTACTTC
TRBJ1-2	TRBV19	once	TRBD1	13	CASSTGGPFGYTF	TGTGCCAGTAGCACAGGGGGCCCGTTTGGCTACACCTTC
TRBJ2-1	TRBV7-9	few	NA	15	CASSFAASSYNEQFF	TGTGCCAGCAGCTTCGCGGCAAGCTCCTACAATGAGCAGTTCTTC
TRBJ2-3	TRBV4-1	NA	TRBD2	16	CASSQLPLAGRATQYF	TGCGCCAGCAGCCAACTACCCCTAGCGGGCCGGGCTACGCAGTATTTT
TRBJ2-7	TRBV7-9	NA	NA	13	CASSGGTAYEQYF	TGTGCCAGCAGCGGGGGGACTGCCTACGAGCAGTACTTC
TRBJ1-2	TRBV30	NA	NA	14	CAWNYRRFVYGYTF	TGTGCCTGGAACTACCGTAGGTTTGTCTATGGCTACACCTTC
TRBJ1-6	TRBV5-1	NA	NA	15	CASSLDGTYNSPLHF	TGCGCCAGCAGCTTGGATGGGACATATAATTCACCCCTCCACTTT